This T cell receptor beta chain came from a study of T cell changes during pregnancy in multiple sclerosis. The CDR3 totals 19 residues. The V gene end was trimmed by 3 bases and the J gene end by 3 bases; junction bases not matched to a gene: 14. Germline V lookup: CDR1 LNHDA, CDR2 SQIVND (reference sequence). Sequenced by immunoSEQ multiplex PCR; TCRdb stores in-frame clones only, minus some. The sample contains 65,000 to 75,000 clones, around 90% of which appear only once. The sequencing used peripheral blood, collected after pregnancy. This chain joins TRBV19 and TRBJ2-2; 9 bases align to TRBD2. The receptor was isolated from a female donor in good health, enrolled as a control in a pregnancy study. The CDR3 DNA reads TGTGCCAGTAGTATCAGGGTAGGACTAGCGCGGATATACACCGGGGAGCTGTTTTTT. Its protein product is CASSIRVGLARIYTGELFF.